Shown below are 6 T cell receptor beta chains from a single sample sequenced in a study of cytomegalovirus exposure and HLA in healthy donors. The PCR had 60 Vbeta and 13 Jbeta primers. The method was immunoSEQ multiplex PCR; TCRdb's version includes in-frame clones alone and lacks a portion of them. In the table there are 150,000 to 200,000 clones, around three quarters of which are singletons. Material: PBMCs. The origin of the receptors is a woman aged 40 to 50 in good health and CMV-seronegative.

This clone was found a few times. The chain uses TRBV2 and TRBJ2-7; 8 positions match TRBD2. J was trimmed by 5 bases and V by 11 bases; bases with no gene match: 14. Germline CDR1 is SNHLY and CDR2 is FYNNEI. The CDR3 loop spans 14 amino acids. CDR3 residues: CASQRGSGVNEQYF. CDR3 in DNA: TGTGCCTCCCAGCGGGGTAGCGGGGTAAACGAGCAGTACTTC.

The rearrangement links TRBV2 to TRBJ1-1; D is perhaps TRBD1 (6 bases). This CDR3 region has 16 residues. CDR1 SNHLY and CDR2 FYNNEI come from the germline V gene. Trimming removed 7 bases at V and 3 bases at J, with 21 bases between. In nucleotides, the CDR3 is TGTGCCAGCACCCCCTTTGGGGGCTATGGGGACACTGAAGCTTTCTTT. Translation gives CASTPFGGYGDTEAFF.

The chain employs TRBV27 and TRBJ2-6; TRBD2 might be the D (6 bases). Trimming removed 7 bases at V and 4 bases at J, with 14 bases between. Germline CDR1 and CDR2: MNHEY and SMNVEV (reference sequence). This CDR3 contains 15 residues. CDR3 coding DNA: TGTGCCAGCACCCCCGGGGGAGCCGGGGCCAACGTCCTGACTTTC. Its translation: CASTPGGAGANVLTF.

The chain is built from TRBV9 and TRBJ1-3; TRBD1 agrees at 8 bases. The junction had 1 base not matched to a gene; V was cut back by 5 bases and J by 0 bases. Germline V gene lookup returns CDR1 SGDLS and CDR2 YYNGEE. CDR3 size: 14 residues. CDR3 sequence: CASRQGDSGNTIYF. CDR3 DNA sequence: TGTGCCAGCAGACAGGGGGACTCTGGAAACACCATATATTTT.

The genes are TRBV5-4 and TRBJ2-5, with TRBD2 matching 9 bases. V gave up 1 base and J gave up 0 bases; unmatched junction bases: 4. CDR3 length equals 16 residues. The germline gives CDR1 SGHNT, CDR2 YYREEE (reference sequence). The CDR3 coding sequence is TGTGCCAGCAGCTTGTATAGCGGGGGAGACCAAGAGACCCAGTACTTC. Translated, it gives CASSLYSGGDQETQYF.

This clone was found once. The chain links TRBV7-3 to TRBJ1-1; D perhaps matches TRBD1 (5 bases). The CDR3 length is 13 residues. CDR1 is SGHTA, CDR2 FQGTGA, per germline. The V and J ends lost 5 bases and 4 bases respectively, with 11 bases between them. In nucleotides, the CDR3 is TGTGCCAGCAGCCCAGGGCCGGGCACTGAAGCTTTCTTT. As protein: CASSPGPGTEAFF.